The 18 T cell receptor beta chains below were found in one sample sequenced in a study of spatial heterogeneity in lung cancer. TCRdb used MiXCR to reprocess the 5' RACE reads, holding one entry per CDR3 protein. The data hold under 10,000 distinct CDR3 sequences, with 3.5% to 5% observed a single time. The time point is: sample taken at primary tumor resection. Without sorting, whole RNA was sequenced from tumor, nontumor lung or frozen PBMC. Sequencing was performed on PBMCs, taken at surgery. All receptors derive from a male donor with early-stage non-small cell lung cancer.

In this sample, this clonotype turned up many times. A library made for alpha chains picked up this beta chain off target, so its size means little. This chain links TRBV6-2 or TRBV6-3 with TRBJ2-7, with D perhaps matching TRBD2 (5 bases). Germline V lookup: CDR1 MNHEY, CDR2 SVGEGT. Trimming took 0 bases from V and 1 from J, leaving 10 bases between them. This CDR3 has 15 residues. CDR3 DNA: TGTGCCAGCAGTTACTCTGGACGGGGTTCCTACGAGCAGTACTTC. The encoded protein is CASSYSGRGSYEQYF.

This clonotype showed up just a few times. A library prepared for alpha chains yielded this beta chain as an off-target read; its size is of little meaning. This chain links TRBV24-1 with TRBJ2-1; D gene unclear. CDR1 KGHDR and CDR2 SFDVKD come from the germline V gene. V was clipped by 3 bases and J by 5 bases, with 7 bases between them. The CDR3 length is 13 residues. CDR3 sequence: CATSDDFNNEQFF. CDR3 coding DNA: TGTGCCACCAGTGATGATTTTAACAATGAGCAGTTCTTC.

Concerning this clonotype: This beta chain slipped into a library made for alpha chains as a stray read, so its size is not meaningful. The V and J genes are TRBV27 and TRBJ2-2; D possibly matches TRBD1 or TRBD2 (5 bases each). V was trimmed by 3 bases and J by 4 bases, leaving 6 bases between them. The CDR3 has 13 residues. Germline V gene sequence: CDR1 MNHEY, CDR2 SMNVEV (reference sequence). This CDR3 reads CASSLGRTGELFF. DNA of the CDR3: TGTGCCAGCAGTTTGGGACGCACCGGGGAGCTGTTTTTT.

Ten or more counts support this clonotype. Being off target in a library aimed at alpha chains, this beta chain has a size of little meaning. This sequence joins TRBV7-2 and TRBJ2-4, with TRBD1 matching over 7 bases. Per the germline V gene, CDR1 is SGHTA and CDR2 is FQGNSA. Unmatched junction bases numbered 8, after V lost 8 bases and J lost 7 bases. This CDR3 is 13 amino acids long. CDR3 DNA sequence: TGTGCCAGCGGATACAGGGGATCTAACATTCAGTACTTC. It is translated as CASGYRGSNIQYF.

This clonotype was counted at least ten times. As an off-target read in a library built for alpha chains, this beta chain has a frequency of little significance. The rearrangement uses TRBV29-1 and TRBJ1-5; TRBD1 matches at 9 bases. V was clipped by 7 bases and J by 3 bases; unmatched bases: 4. This CDR3 has 13 amino acids. Germline V gives CDR1 SQVTM, CDR2 ANQGSEA. The CDR3 loop reads CSARQGVNQPQHF. CDR3 DNA sequence: TGCAGCGCCCGACAGGGGGTCAATCAGCCCCAGCATTTT.

This clonotype was counted at least ten times. This beta chain is an off-target read within a library intended for alpha chains, so its frequency means little. The J gene is TRBJ2-3, the V gene TRBV4-1; 11 bases line up with TRBD2. Germline CDR1 MGHRA, CDR2 YSYEKL. V was clipped by 0 bases and J by 3 bases; unmatched bases: 2. CDR3 length: 16 amino acids. The CDR3 protein is CASSQDASGGTDTQYF. The CDR3 DNA follows: TGCGCCAGCAGCCAAGACGCTAGCGGGGGGACAGATACGCAGTATTTT.

By sample share, this clonotype is medium-sized. A library made for alpha chains picked up this beta chain off target, so its size means little. The chain is built from TRBV28 and TRBJ2-2; 8 nucleotides line up with TRBD1. V trimming: 3 bases; J trimming: 3 bases; junction bases outside the gene matches: 6. The germline V gene encodes CDR1 MDHEN and CDR2 SYDVKM. The CDR3 runs to 16 residues. CDR3 protein: CASSLGTGPYTGELFF. The CDR3 bases are TGTGCCAGCAGTTTGGGGACAGGCCCCTACACCGGGGAGCTGTTTTTT.

Concerning this clonotype: This beta chain is an off-target read within a library intended for alpha chains, so its frequency means little. The chain recombines TRBV29-1 with TRBJ2-2; possible D gene TRBD2, 5 bases. The V gene's germline CDR1 is SQVTM and CDR2 ANQGSEA. The CDR3 has 13 amino acids. V lost 4 bases to trimming and J lost 7 bases, with 13 bases between them. CDR3 nucleotides: TGCAGCGTTGCTCGATCGGGGAGCGGGGAGCTGTTTTTT. It translates to CSVARSGSGELFF.

Details on this clonotype: The library was designed around alpha chains, so this beta chain is a stray read whose abundance carries little weight. The CDR3 is CASSSSGSYGYTF. In DNA, the CDR3 is TGTGCCAGCAGCTCATCAGGGTCCTATGGCTACACCTTC. The gene calls are TRBV11-2 and TRBJ1-2; weak D call: TRBD1 (5 bases). V was clipped by 4 bases and J by 4 bases, with 10 bases between them. There are 13 residues in the CDR3. Germline CDR1 is SGHAT and CDR2 is FQNNGV.

Only a few counts were recorded for this clonotype. This beta chain was picked up by a library intended for alpha chains and is off target, so its count carries little meaning. The chain employs TRBV6-5 and TRBJ2-7, with D hard to call. The CDR3 extends over 13 amino acids. Per germline, CDR1 MNHEY and CDR2 SVGAGI. The V end lost 5 bases, the J end lost 5 bases, and 13 bases lay between the germline ends. Here the CDR3 reads CASSPSAAHEQYF. The CDR3 coding sequence is TGTGCCAGCAGTCCGTCGGCGGCTCACGAGCAGTACTTC.

This clonotype rates as medium-sized. This beta chain is an off-target read within a library intended for alpha chains, so its frequency means little. The chain links TRBV28 to TRBJ2-1; TRBD1 or TRBD2 may be the D gene (6 bases each). V gave up 6 bases and J gave up 3 bases, with 15 bases separating them. This CDR3 is 15 amino acids long. Germline lookup yields CDR1 MDHEN and CDR2 SYDVKM. CDR3 bases: TGTGCCAGCAGCTTCTTCGGGGGCAGCTACAATGAGCAGTTCTTC. Its protein product is CASSFFGGSYNEQFF.

This clonotype has more than one count but fewer than ten. This beta chain was picked up by a library intended for alpha chains and is off target, so its count carries little meaning. The genes are TRBV5-4 and TRBJ2-5; no definite D call. The CDR3 consists of 14 residues. Per germline, CDR1 SGHNT and CDR2 YYREEE (reference sequence). Deletions cut 0 bases from V and 5 bases from J, with 11 bases between. CDR3 protein: CASSLVPAGETQYF. The DNA of the CDR3 is TGTGCCAGCAGCTTGGTGCCCGCCGGGGAGACCCAGTACTTC.

With respect to this clonotype: Found in a library prepared for alpha chains, this beta chain is an off-target read, and its abundance has little meaning. CDR3 loop: CAIGDVSHEQYF. The CDR3 nucleotides read TGTGCCATCGGGGACGTCAGCCACGAGCAGTACTTC. This chain links TRBV10-3 with TRBJ2-7, with D perhaps TRBD1 or TRBD2 (5 bases each). V was cut by 8 bases and J by 5 bases, with 13 bases left in between. CDR1 and CDR2 (germline): ENHRY, SYGVKD. CDR3 length: 12 residues.

This clonotype was counted a few times. Since the library was made to target alpha chains, this beta chain is a stray read and its abundance is not meaningful. The rearrangement joins TRBV7-9 to TRBJ2-3; D remains ambiguous. In germline, CDR1 is SEHNR, CDR2 FQNEAQ (reference sequence). This CDR3 comprises 15 residues. Trimming stripped 4 bases from V and 0 bases from J, with 11 bases between. The CDR3 nucleotides are TGTGCCAGCAGCTCCAGACTTTCTAGCACAGATACGCAGTATTTT. Translated, it gives CASSSRLSSTDTQYF.

This clonotype ranks as medium-sized. This beta chain slipped into a library made for alpha chains as a stray read, so its size is not meaningful. The chain employs TRBV6-2 or TRBV6-3 and TRBJ1-6; 8 nucleotides line up with TRBD1. Germline V gene lookup returns CDR1 MNHEY and CDR2 SVGEGT. The junction had 2 bases not matched to a gene; V was cut back by 4 bases and J by 6 bases. The CDR3 runs 14 residues. CDR3 in DNA: TGTGCCAGCAGTTCCGGACAGGGTAATTCACCCCTCCACTTT. Translation: CASSSGQGNSPLHF.

Judged by abundance, this clonotype is medium-sized. Because the library targeted alpha chains, this beta chain is an off-target read whose size means little. This chain links TRBV9 with TRBJ2-6, with a tentative D call TRBD1 (5 bases). Trimming removed 0 bases from V and 4 bases from J, with 11 bases in between. There are 16 residues in the CDR3. Per germline, CDR1 SGDLS and CDR2 YYNGEE. This CDR3 reads CASSVGQGYGANVLTF. The CDR3 DNA is TGTGCCAGCAGCGTAGGCCAGGGATACGGGGCCAACGTCCTGACTTTC.

This clonotype is classed as medium-sized. This beta chain turned up in a library designed for alpha chains; as an off-target read, its abundance says little. This chain uses TRBV7-9 with TRBJ2-2; D gene uncertain. The CDR3 has 15 amino acids. Trimming removed 0 bases from V and 4 bases from J, with 9 bases in between. In germline, CDR1 is SEHNR, CDR2 FQNEAQ (reference sequence). The CDR3 sequence: CASSLAAVGTGELFF. The CDR3 DNA reads as TGTGCCAGCAGCTTAGCGGCCGTGGGCACCGGGGAGCTGTTTTTT.

This clonotype was found many times. This beta chain appears as a stray read in a library generated for alpha chains; its size is not informative. The rearrangement links TRBV20-1 to TRBJ2-3; D is perhaps TRBD1 (5 bases). The CDR3 is 12 amino acids. Germline CDR1 and CDR2: DFQATT and SNEGSKA (reference sequence). V was shortened by 5 bases and J by 4 bases, with 10 bases between the two germline ends. The CDR3 here is CSALEGADTQYF. The CDR3 DNA sequence: TGCAGTGCTCTCGAAGGGGCAGATACGCAGTATTTT.